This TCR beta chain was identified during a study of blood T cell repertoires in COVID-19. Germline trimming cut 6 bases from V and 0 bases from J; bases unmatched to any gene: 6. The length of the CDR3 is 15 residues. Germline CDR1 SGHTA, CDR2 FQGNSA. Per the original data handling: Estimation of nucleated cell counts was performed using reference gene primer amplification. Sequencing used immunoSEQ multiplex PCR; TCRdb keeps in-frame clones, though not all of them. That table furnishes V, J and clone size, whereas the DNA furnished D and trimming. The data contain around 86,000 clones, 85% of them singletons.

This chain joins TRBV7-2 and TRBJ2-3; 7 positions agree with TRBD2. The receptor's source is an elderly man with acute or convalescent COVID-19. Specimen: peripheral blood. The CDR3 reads CASSLWGGSTDTQYF. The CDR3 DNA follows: TGTGCCAGCAGTCTCTGGGGGGGGAGCACAGATACGCAGTATTTT.